A single sample gave rise to the 9 T cell receptor beta chains below, sequenced in a study of OX40 agonist ivuxolimab in advanced cancers. Library prep was done by the immunoSEQ multiplex PCR assay. This immuneACCESS table, as held by TCRdb, lists in-frame sequences with V and J called but not all clones. Of the missing ones, under half trace to an unresolved V gene in checked studies; the others have no known cause. This sample holds about 60,000 clones; about nine tenths were observed only once. Around an eighth of the sample rests with the top ten. This sample comprised CD4+ or CD8+ T cells sorted from blood, obtained in a trial of the OX40 agonist ivuxolimab. These receptors were taken from an adult with an advanced solid tumor such as melanoma, head and neck, liver or kidney cancer.

The count of this clone is one. The chain combines TRBV5-6 with TRBJ1-2; D remains unclear. This CDR3 contains 14 residues. Trimming took off 4 bases at V and 0 bases at J, with 10 bases between the two ends. Germline lookup yields CDR1 SGHDT and CDR2 YYEEEE. The CDR3 loop reads CASSPYGPNYGYTF. The CDR3 region has the DNA TGTGCCAGCAGCCCTTACGGCCCTAACTATGGCTACACCTTC. Variable domain in full (rest from reference TRBV5-6 and TRBJ1-2): DAGVTQSPTHLIKTRGQQVTLRCSPKSGHDTVSWYQQALGQGPQFIFQYYEEEERQRGNFPDRFSGHQFPNYSSELNVNALLLGDSALYLCASSPYGPNYGYTFGSGTRLTVV.

The J gene is TRBJ2-7, the V gene TRBV11-2; 8 bases line up with TRBD2. CDR1 and CDR2 from the germline V gene are SGHAT and FQNNGV. CDR3 length: 19 amino acids. The V and J ends lost 5 bases and 5 bases, in that order; junction bases with no gene match: 23. The CDR3 DNA reads TGTGCCAGCAGCCCCCCTAAGAATGGACTAGAGCGGGAGACCAACGAGCAGTACTTC. Amino acids: CASSPPKNGLERETNEQYF.

This clone occurred once. The chain is built from TRBV6-5 and TRBJ2-1, with D unresolved. Trimming removed 4 bases from V and 0 bases from J, with 10 bases in between. The CDR3 runs 15 residues. Looked up from germline, CDR1 is MNHEY and CDR2 is SVGAGI. CDR3 in amino acids: CASSSPGSSYNEQFF. As DNA, the CDR3 is TGTGCCAGCAGTTCCCCCGGTAGCTCCTACAATGAGCAGTTCTTC.

This clone came up a few times. The chain uses TRBV2 and TRBJ1-1; D remains unclear. V lost 6 bases, J lost 0 bases, and 11 bases lay in between. In germline, CDR1 is SNHLY, CDR2 FYNNEI. The CDR3 covers 14 residues. The CDR3 nucleotides are TGTGCCAGCAGCTTACTTATCATGAACACTGAAGCTTTCTTT. Protein product: CASSLLIMNTEAFF. Supplemented by reference TRBV2 and TRBJ1-1, the full variable domain reads EPEVTQTPSHQVTQMGQEVILRCVPISNHLYFYWYRQILGQKVEFLVSFYNNEISEKSEIFDDQFSVERPDGSNFTLKIRSTKLEDSAMYFCASSLLIMNTEAFFGQGTRLTVV.

This clone appeared a single time. The chain uses TRBV4-3 and TRBJ2-1; 10 positions match TRBD2. Germline V gives CDR1 LGHNA, CDR2 YSLEER. V shed 2 bases and J 1 base; nucleotides not matched to a gene: 8. The CDR3 is made up of 18 amino acids. Here the CDR3 DNA reads TGCGCCAGCAGCCAAAGGGTAGCGGGGGGCTATTCCTACAATGAGCAGTTCTTC. Protein sequence: CASSQRVAGGYSYNEQFF.

This clone was detected once. The J gene is TRBJ1-2, the V gene TRBV9, with TRBD1 as a possible D gene (6 bases). The CDR3 runs to 15 residues. Germline V gives CDR1 SGDLS, CDR2 YYNGEE. Trimming took off 3 bases at V and 6 bases at J, with 18 bases between the two ends. CDR3 coding DNA: TGTGCCAGCAGCGCGGGACACTCTAGGAGCGATGGCTACACCTTC. Translated, it gives CASSAGHSRSDGYTF.

The chain combines TRBV19 with TRBJ2-6; D gene ambiguous. Germline V gives CDR1 LNHDA, CDR2 SQIVND (reference sequence). V lost 7 bases and J lost 4, with 14 bases in between. This CDR3 is built from 15 residues. The chain's CDR3 is CASNPTAGGANVLTF. CDR3 sequence (DNA): TGTGCCAGTAATCCTACCGCTGGCGGGGCCAACGTCCTGACTTTC.

The chain joins TRBV21-1 to TRBJ1-1; the table's D call, TRBD1, has no DNA check behind it. TRBV21-1 is reported as a pseudogene. This CDR3 region has 14 residues. The CDR3 loop is CASSPGTDDTEAFF. CDR3 sequence (DNA): TGTGCCAGCAGCCCCGGGACAGATGACACTGAAGCTTTCTTT.

This sequence joins TRBV7-8 and TRBJ1-2; possibly TRBD1 for D (5 bases). The germline gives CDR1 SGHVS, CDR2 FQNEAQ. The CDR3 has 14 residues. Trimming removed 3 bases at V and 4 bases at J, with 12 bases between. The CDR3 DNA sequence: TGTGCCAGCAGCTTCGGGGGGTCAAGCTATGGCTACACCTTC. It encodes CASSFGGSSYGYTF.